This T cell receptor beta chain is drawn from a study of blood T cell repertoires in COVID-19 (dated by TCRdb to the early 2020s). For the study in its entirety: Samples covering the acute and convalescent phases of COVID-19 were provided by collaborators in the United States, Italy and Spain. The prospective study material was composed of cDNA or gDNA derived from T cells, B-cell-depleted T cells, or PBMCs. Subjects who had been exposed to COVID-19, were actively infected with it, or had recovered from it provided the deeply sampled blood TCRbeta repertoires that made up the dataset. The repertoires were released in a freely available public database intended as a resource for research on the immune response to SARS-CoV-2. The samples were drawn from two sources: the first 160 participants of the ongoing ImmuneRACE study, and about 1,300 subjects contributed by 6 global collaborators. The sample metadata nearly always contained a de-identified subject ID, COVID-19 status, age in years and sex. HLA class I and class II types, where available, came from metadata supplied by the sample provider rather than from assay-based typing.

The collaborating institutions used their own protocols to collect whole blood in K2EDTA tubes. Collaborator samples were shipped for TCRbeta analysis as frozen whole blood, isolated PBMCs, or DNA extracted from either sample type. Overall study outcomes, separate from this receptor: Clinical and demographic metadata were provided uncurated, with the amount varying by source and participant.

In the germline V gene (reference sequence), CDR1 corresponds to LGHDT and CDR2 to YNNKEL. Taken from cysteine to phenylalanine, the CDR3 has 14 residues. The DNA shown is the 42-base CDR3, in frame from base 1. Trimming removed 5 bases from V and 7 bases from J; the gene matches leave 5 bases unexplained. The immunoSEQ Assay, a bias-controlled multiplex PCR, was used to amplify TCRbeta CDR3 regions from genomic DNA. The paper's processing steps were these. Within the assay, amplification of reference gene primers was used to estimate how many nucleated cells each sample contained. To quantify the absolute abundance of each unique TCRbeta CDR3 rearrangement, sequence reads were collapsed and filtered. For each sample, productive Simpson clonality was calculated as the square root of Simpson's diversity index over productive rearrangements. In its TCRdb copy, this immuneACCESS table keeps in-frame sequences only and misses some clones. Where compared with another copy, unresolved V genes explain less than half of these, and the others have no known cause. Clone size and the V and J calls come from that table; the DNA yielded D and trimming. The sample records 200,000 to 250,000 clones, approximately 83% of which are singletons. The biggest ten clones account for roughly 9.8% of the sample.

This clone was seen once. Its antigen is not yet known. Within one base of it there is no much larger clone, and no base qualities were kept. The source material was peripheral blood. The sequence is built from TRBV3-1 (or the pseudogene TRBV3-2) and TRBJ2-7; 13 nucleotides in the junction match TRBD2. The source is a man older than 75 with acute or convalescent COVID-19. The DNA is as follows: TGTGCCAGCAGCAAAGCGGGACTAGCGGGAGAGCAGTACTTC. Translated, it gives CASSKAGLAGEQYF.